Below, 4 T cell receptor beta chains from the same sample are listed, as sequenced in a study of PD-1 blockade in classical Hodgkin lymphoma. The data were produced by immunoSEQ multiplex PCR, yet TCRdb's version contains in-frame clones alone and is incomplete. Of roughly 40,000 clones listed, around 80% were seen once; the top ten hold roughly a third. Time point meaning: cycle 4 day 1 (C4D1), after more than five weeks of nivolumab. Brentuximab vedotin exposure varied, and every patient relapsed after autologous stem cell transplantation. The material sequenced was peripheral blood mononuclear cells (PBMCs), taken before the fourth cycle of nivolumab. The origin of the receptors is a human donor with classical Hodgkin lymphoma.

The genes are TRBV27 and TRBJ1-1; D might be TRBD1 (6 bases). The germline CDR1 and CDR2 sequences are MNHEY and SMNVEV (reference sequence). With 3 bases removed from V and 0 bases from J, the gap between germline ends came to 17 bases. The CDR3 totals 17 residues. CDR3 in DNA: TGTGCCAGCAGTTTTGTTCGTTGGGGACATTTGAACACTGAAGCTTTCTTT. It is translated as CASSFVRWGHLNTEAFF.

This chain connects TRBV29-1 to TRBJ2-1, with TRBD2 matching 9 bases. V trimming: 3 bases; J trimming: 4 bases; junction bases outside the gene matches: 4. CDR1 and CDR2 from the germline V gene are SQVTM and ANQGSEA. CDR3 length: 14 amino acids. CDR3 amino acids: CSVEGAGGYNEQFF. The DNA for the CDR3 is TGCAGCGTTGAGGGAGCGGGGGGTTACAATGAGCAGTTCTTC.

The chain joins TRBV28 to TRBJ1-2; 9 bases are shared with TRBD1. CDR1 MDHEN and CDR2 SYDVKM come from the germline V gene. The CDR3 totals 14 residues. Trimming cost V 5 bases and J 3 bases; bases outside gene matches: 4. The DNA of the CDR3 is TGTGCCAGCAGTCCCGGGACAGGGTACTATGGCTACACCTTC. It yields the protein CASSPGTGYYGYTF.

To note about this clone: The junction does not match germline at one end; this may be a read error. J is TRBJ2-1 and V is TRBV7-7; D is ambiguous. The CDR3 sequence is 13 residues long. The germline V gene has CDR1 SSHAT and CDR2 FNYEAQ (reference sequence). The CDR3 here is CASSPEYTGEQFF. Written as DNA, the CDR3 is TGTGCTAGCAGCCCAGAATATACGGGTGAGCAGTTCTTC.